The 11 T cell receptor beta chains below come from one sample, sequenced in a study of early T cells in non-severe SARS-CoV-2 infection. A single record per CDR3 protein comes from TCRdb applying MiXCR to the 5' RACE reads. The sample consists of around 100,000 distinct CDR3 sequences, roughly 15% of them appearing once. The sample consisted of whole blood. The receptors here all came from an adult who was a healthcare worker with PCR-confirmed SARS-CoV-2 infection or an uninfected control (not recorded which).

This clonotype was found many times. V gene TRBV7-9 combines with J gene TRBJ1-1; the match to TRBD1 covers 7 bases. Trimming cost V 5 bases and J 0 bases; bases outside gene matches: 6. Germline V gives CDR1 SEHNR, CDR2 FQNEAQ (reference sequence). This CDR3 region has 15 residues. CDR3 region: CASSKGQSMNTEAFF. DNA for the CDR3: TGTGCCAGCAGCAAGGGACAGAGCATGAACACTGAAGCTTTCTTT.

In this sample, this clonotype turned up once. The rearrangement uses TRBV9 and TRBJ2-1, with 7 bases lining up with TRBD1. This CDR3 region has 15 residues. J lost 4 bases, V lost 3 bases, and 7 bases had no gene match. Germline CDR1 and CDR2: SGDLS and YYNGEE. The CDR3 spells CASSAHPGQYNEQFF. The DNA of the CDR3 is TGTGCCAGCAGCGCACACCCGGGACAGTACAATGAGCAGTTCTTC.

The CDR3 DNA reads as TGCGCCAGCAGCCAAGTTAGCGAGAGCACAGATACGCAGTATTTT. Translating gives CASSQVSESTDTQYF. The rearrangement uses TRBV4-1 and TRBJ2-3; D possibly corresponds to TRBD2 (5 bases). The CDR3 consists of 15 residues. In germline, CDR1 is MGHRA, CDR2 YSYEKL. With 1 base removed from V and 0 bases from J, the gap between germline ends came to 8 bases.

This clonotype has just a few counts. One end of the junction does not line up with germline, which may come from a read error. The chain uses TRBV6-2 or TRBV6-3 and TRBJ2-7; D is ambiguous. This CDR3 is built from 13 residues. CDR1 MNHEY and CDR2 SVGEGT come from the germline V gene. The CDR3 here is CAGRVSFSYEQYF. The DNA of the CDR3 is TGTGCCGGCAGAGTGAGCTTCTCCTACGAGCAGTACTTC.

J is TRBJ1-1 and V is TRBV2, with 9 bases matching TRBD1. There are 14 residues in the CDR3. Per germline, CDR1 SNHLY and CDR2 FYNNEI. With V trimmed by 7 bases and J by 4 bases, 7 bases remained unmatched. The CDR3 loop is CASTETGGITEAFF. DNA for the CDR3: TGTGCCAGCACTGAGACAGGGGGAATCACTGAAGCTTTCTTT.

V gene TRBV12-3 or TRBV12-4 combines with J gene TRBJ1-4; tentatively, D is TRBD1 (6 bases). The CDR3 totals 17 residues. Trimming shortened V by 2 bases and J by 11 bases, and 24 bases separated the two germline ends. The CDR3, as DNA: TGTGCCAGCAGTTTAATCTGGAGGGGGGTCAGCGAAAGGAAACTGTTTTTT. This sequence encodes CASSLIWRGVSERKLFF.

This clonotype was observed a few times. The rearrangement joins TRBV20-1 to TRBJ1-5; D gene unclear. Trimming shortened V by 1 base and J by 1 base, and 11 bases separated the two germline ends. This CDR3 region has 15 residues. Germline assignment: CDR1 DFQATT and CDR2 SNEGSKA (reference sequence). CDR3 loop: CSARVRQESNQPQHF. The CDR3 DNA reads as TGCAGTGCTAGAGTTCGTCAGGAGAGCAATCAGCCCCAGCATTTT.

J is TRBJ2-3 and V is TRBV28; the match to TRBD2 covers 15 bases. The CDR3 runs 18 residues. The trim removed 6 bases at V and 1 base at J, leaving 8 bases unmatched. Germline CDR1 reads MDHEN; CDR2 reads SYDVKM. The chain's CDR3 is CASSPTRTSGRGTDTQYF. DNA of the CDR3: TGTGCCAGCAGCCCTACTAGGACTAGCGGGAGGGGCACAGATACGCAGTATTTT.

This clonotype was counted many times. This sequence joins TRBV7-2 and TRBJ2-3; D remains unclear. CDR3 length: 11 amino acids. Per the germline V gene, CDR1 is SGHTA and CDR2 is FQGNSA. Trimming removed 8 bases from V and 4 bases from J, with 7 bases in between. Here the CDR3 DNA reads TGTGCCAGCCGAATCGCAGATACGCAGTATTTT. This encodes CASRIADTQYF.

The table lists this clonotype with a count of one. Its ends do not fully match the called genes, so a read error is possible. The chain combines TRBV18 with TRBJ2-1, with 7 bases lining up with TRBD2. The CDR3 spans 15 residues. The V gene's germline CDR1 is KGHSH and CDR2 LQKENI. Written as DNA, the CDR3 is TGTGCCAACTCACGGGCTAGCGGCGATTACAATGAGCAGTTCTTC. Translating it yields CANSRASGDYNEQFF.

This clonotype was counted between two and nine times. CDR3 sequence (DNA): TGCAGTGCGCATCCGGGACTAGCGGGGGGGCAAGGGGCAGATACGCAGTATTTT. Translation gives CSAHPGLAGGQGADTQYF. The V and J genes are TRBV20-1 and TRBJ2-3, with 16 bases aligning to TRBD2. The CDR3 is made up of 18 amino acids. In germline, CDR1 is DFQATT, CDR2 SNEGSKA (reference sequence). With V trimmed by 6 bases and J by 4 bases, 13 bases remained unmatched.